The 5 T cell receptor beta chains given below trace back to one sample, sequenced in a study of T cell repertoires in cytomegalovirus infection (dated by TCRdb to between 2018 and 2021). Their recognized antigens are unknown. Reading the label with the study, this specimen's treatment or condition is: in vitro stimulation with specific CMV peptide epitopes to enrich CMV-specific T cells. Sequencing was carried out with an Illumina HiSeq 1500. Clones were called with MiXCR by TCRdb after fastp trimmed the public reads at Q25, and only in-frame beta chains were retained. Identical CDR3 protein sequences are pooled into one entry, listed with their most common genes and DNA. The sample has about 830,000 distinct CDR3 sequences on record, about 30% of them singletons. The ten largest clones represent roughly an eighth of the sample. The specimen was cultured CD8+ T cells from PBMCs, collected from culture after CMV antigen stimulation. These receptors came from a human donor in good health (CMV status not recorded). Some clones in this sample may be carry-over from other donors' samples.

This clonotype was found many times. J is TRBJ2-1 and V is TRBV7-6; maybe TRBD2 (7 bases). From germline, CDR1 is SGHVS and CDR2 FNYEAQ. Trimming removed 5 bases at V and 8 bases at J, with 10 bases between. The CDR3 is made up of 12 amino acids. CDR3 sequence: CASSRGGDEQFF. The CDR3 DNA reads as TGTGCCAGCAGCCGCGGGGGCGATGAGCAGTTCTTC.

The rearrangement links TRBV6-1 to TRBJ1-6; D gene ambiguous. CDR1 and CDR2 from the germline V gene are MNHNS and SASEGT. V was cut by 1 base and J by 10 bases, with 14 bases left in between. The CDR3 has 15 residues. CDR3 in DNA: TGTGCCAGCAGTGAAGACCCGGGAGCCTACTCACCCCTCCACTTT. Protein: CASSEDPGAYSPLHF.

This chain uses TRBV6-1 with TRBJ1-1; 8 positions match TRBD1. The CDR3 consists of 14 residues. Germline values: CDR1 MNHNS, CDR2 SASEGT. Trimming at V came to 7 bases and at J to 5 bases, leaving 9 bases not matched to a gene. The CDR3 DNA reads TGTGCCAGCAAAGACAGGGGTCGGGGAACTGAAGCTTTCTTT. It encodes CASKDRGRGTEAFF.

This sequence joins TRBV12-3 or TRBV12-4 and TRBJ1-2; D possibly corresponds to TRBD1 (5 bases). Trimming shortened V by 3 bases and J by 4 bases, and 18 bases separated the two germline ends. The CDR3 is made up of 16 amino acids. The CDR3 DNA is TGTGCCAGCAGTTTGGGACTGGGCGCGGGCCTCTATGGCTACACCTTC. Protein sequence: CASSLGLGAGLYGYTF.

With regard to this clonotype: A read error may account for a junction end that differs from germline. V gene TRBV6-5 combines with J gene TRBJ1-2; 7 nucleotides align to TRBD1. This CDR3 has 18 residues. Germline V gene sequence: CDR1 MNHEY, CDR2 SVGAGI. The CDR3: CASSYSKLVAGQHYGHTF. As DNA, the CDR3 is TGTGCCAGCAGTTACTCGAAATTGGTTGCGGGACAGCACTATGGCCACACCTTC.